This T cell receptor beta chain stems from a study of post-analysis software for immune sequencing data. Across the study: Both relapsing-remitting and secondary progressive multiple sclerosis featured among the disease courses, as did progressive-relapsing multiple sclerosis. General study points: TRBV5-6, TRBV5-1 and TRBV20-1 belonged to a set of roughly 5 TRBV segments that were more frequent in patients than controls.

This clonotype occurred a few times. Its antigen is as yet unknown. The TCR beta cDNA libraries carried unique molecular identifiers. From roughly 1 to 10 million T cells, 550,000 or so cDNA molecules were obtained. TCRdb processed the PCR reads anew with MiXCR; each CDR3 protein has one entry. The sample contains about 800,000 distinct CDR3 sequences, 25% to 30% of which appear only once. Germline loops: CDR1 DFQATT, CDR2 SNEGSKA (reference sequence). The CDR3 extends over 12 amino acids. V lost 3 bases to trimming and J lost 6 bases, with 9 bases between them. The sequence was obtained from a girl aged 5-17 years with multiple sclerosis. V gene TRBV20-1 combines with J gene TRBJ2-1; no firm D call. Sequenced material: blood. CDR3 sequence (DNA): TGCAGTGCTAGGGTTCGGGTCAATGAGCAGTTCTTC. Translating gives CSARVRVNEQFF.